Shown below are 9 T cell receptor beta chains from a single sample sequenced in a study of blood T cell repertoires in COVID-19. Repertoires were generated with immunoSEQ multiplex PCR, while TCRdb's copy carries only in-frame clones and drops some. The sample lists a few hundred thousand clones, roughly nine tenths occurring once. Sequences were obtained from peripheral blood. Receptor source: a man in his sixties with acute or convalescent COVID-19.

Regarding this clone: The same CDR3 can be traced to other DNA sequences in this sample. The chain has TRBV7-3 and TRBJ1-3, with TRBD1 as a possible D gene (6 bases). There are 13 residues in the CDR3. The V end was cut by 3 bases, the J end by 4 bases, with 7 bases between. Germline CDR1 SGHTA, CDR2 FQGTGA. The CDR3 DNA reads as TGTGCCAGCAGCTTGGGGACAGGAAACACCATATATTTT. This sequence encodes CASSLGTGNTIYF.

The rearrangement uses TRBV5-1 and TRBJ2-1, with 11 nucleotides matching TRBD1. The CDR3 extends over 15 amino acids. Germline loops: CDR1 SGHRS, CDR2 YFSETQ. Trimming removed 3 bases from V and 9 bases from J; junction bases left unmatched: 8. The CDR3 DNA reads TGCGCCAGCAGCTCCGGACAGGGGGCGTTCGGTGAGCAGTTCTTC. Amino acids: CASSSGQGAFGEQFF.

The rearrangement joins TRBV2 to TRBJ2-3; D is possibly TRBD2 (6 bases). CDR1 is SNHLY and CDR2 is FYNNEI in the germline V gene. The CDR3 sequence is 12 residues long. The V and J ends lost 8 bases and 4 bases respectively, with 10 bases between them. The CDR3 DNA is TGTGCCAGCCTTTGGGAGGCAGATACGCAGTATTTT. Protein sequence: CASLWEADTQYF.

The rearrangement joins TRBV29-1 to TRBJ2-1, with D maybe TRBD1 (6 bases). This CDR3 is 13 amino acids long. Per germline, CDR1 SQVTM and CDR2 ANQGSEA. The V end lost 5 bases, the J end lost 2 bases, and 10 bases lay between the germline ends. DNA of the CDR3: TGCAGCGTTTCAGGGGAAACCTACAATGAGCAGTTCTTC. Amino acids: CSVSGETYNEQFF.

V usage is TRBV19 and J usage is TRBJ1-1; 8 bases map to TRBD1. The CDR3 runs to 13 residues. V shed 6 bases, J shed 8 bases, and the junction held 8 bases outside the gene matches. Looked up from germline, CDR1 is LNHDA and CDR2 is SQIVND (reference sequence). The CDR3 sequence is CASSGQGKREAFF. CDR3 sequence (DNA): TGTGCCAGTAGCGGACAGGGAAAAAGAGAAGCTTTCTTT.

The chain joins TRBV19 to TRBJ2-1, with TRBD1 identical over 7 bases. The ends lost 4 bases at V and 10 bases at J; junction bases unmatched: 7. In germline, CDR1 is LNHDA, CDR2 SQIVND (reference sequence). This CDR3 spans 13 amino acids. The CDR3 bases are TGTGCCAGTAGTACGGACAGGTCTGAGGAGCAGTTCTTC. As protein: CASSTDRSEEQFF. Full variable domain (outside the CDR3, taken from reference TRBV19 and TRBJ2-1): DGGITQSPKYLFRKEGQNVTLSCEQNLNHDAMYWYRQDPGQGLRLIYYSQIVNDFQKGDIAEGYSVSREKKESFPLTVTSAQKNPTAFYLCASSTDRSEEQFFGPGTRLTVL.

The chain joins TRBV15 to TRBJ1-3; TRBD1 matches 7 bases. The CDR3 is 16 residues long. Germline CDR1 reads LNHNV; CDR2 reads YYDKDF (reference sequence). The V gene end was trimmed by 4 bases and the J gene end by 2 bases; junction bases not matched to a gene: 8. DNA of the CDR3: TGTGCCACCAGCACTTACCGCACAGGGGCTGGAAACACCATATATTTT. As protein: CATSTYRTGAGNTIYF.

The genes are TRBV5-1 and TRBJ2-7; unclear D gene. The CDR3 contains 14 residues. Germline V gene sequence: CDR1 SGHRS, CDR2 YFSETQ. Between the trimmed V and J ends, which lost 0 bases and 3 bases, there was a span of 10 bases. The CDR3, as DNA: TGCGCCAGCAGCTTGGATAGGAGAAGCTACGAGCAGTACTTC. Amino acids: CASSLDRRSYEQYF.

This clone was counted between two and nine times. V is TRBV14 and J is TRBJ2-3; TRBD2 matches at 10 bases. This CDR3 is built from 14 residues. Germline V lookup: CDR1 SGHDN, CDR2 FVKESK. V gave up 5 bases and J gave up 5 bases; unmatched junction bases: 4. The CDR3 nucleotides read TGTGCCAGCAGCTCCCGACTAGCGGGAGATACGCAGTATTTT. It specifies CASSSRLAGDTQYF.